This record concerns one T cell receptor beta chain sequence. The target antigen is unknown. This record belongs to a study of T cell repertoires in cytomegalovirus infection. MiXCR was run by TCRdb on the reads, yielding one entry per CDR3 protein. The data contain more than 55,000 distinct CDR3 sequences, approximately 20% of them singletons. The CDR3 length is 15 residues. Germline V lookup: CDR1 SGHTA, CDR2 FQGNSA. V was clipped by 5 bases and J by 2 bases, with 13 bases between them. The source was CD8+ T cells from cultured PBMCs, collected from culture after CMV antigen stimulation. This chain connects TRBV7-2 to TRBJ1-5; no firm D call. This TCR was sampled from a human donor in good health (CMV status not recorded). Some clones in this sample may be carry-over from other donors' samples. CDR3 sequence (DNA): TGTGCCAGCAGCCTCAGCTGGGCTGGCAATCAGCCCCAGCATTTT. As protein: CASSLSWAGNQPQHF.